This T cell receptor (beta chain) was found in a study of post-analysis software for immune sequencing data (dated by TCRdb to the mid-2010s). Looking at the study overall: Recorded disease courses included relapsing-remitting, secondary progressive and progressive-relapsing multiple sclerosis, with some patients lacking subtype annotation. Patient repertoires were compared against some twelve previously published healthy control repertoires from donors aged roughly 6 to 28 years. A subset of samples was prepared in parallel using single-end sample barcoding, then pooled and co-amplified after Illumina adapter ligation.

CDR1 SGHRS and CDR2 YFSETQ were looked up in the germline V gene. The CDR3 starts with the cysteine, ends with the phenylalanine, and has 13 residues. Only the CDR3 part of the read is kept: 39 bases, read in frame from the first base. V lost 4 bases and J lost 3 bases; the stretch between them is 8 bases long. TCR beta repertoires were profiled from peripheral blood of 13 young patients with multiple sclerosis to demonstrate the VDJtools post-analysis software. The multiple sclerosis patients were children and adolescents between roughly 6 and 16 years of age. General findings and caveats noted by the study authors: Direct clustering with F measure revealed strong co-clustering of samples prepared in the same batch, which led to a batch-effect correction. Patients showed significantly higher frequencies than controls for a handful of TRBV segments, among them TRBV5-6, TRBV5-1 and TRBV20-1. The multiple sclerosis patient group was slightly younger than the control group. Significantly lower normalized Chao1 diversity was found in multiple sclerosis patients than in controls, suggesting substantial peripheral T-cell clonal expansion.

This clonotype was seen ten or more times. Its antigen remains undetermined. Within one base of it there is no much larger clone, and no base qualities were kept. The library was made by PCR. The listed sequencing device is Illumina HiSeq 2500. To reduce PCR and sequencing biases, unique molecular identifiers were incorporated into the TCR beta cDNA libraries. Approximately 500,000 cDNA molecules were obtained per 1 to 10 million input T cells, so each molecule approximated one T cell. The patient libraries were prepared and sequenced using the same protocol as the earlier healthy control dataset. Within a given batch, samples were prepared together, multiplexed and sequenced on the same HiSeq lane. Per the source publication's procedure: MIGEC handled the raw barcoded reads, throwing out single-read molecular identifier groups before consensus assembly and CDR3 extraction. VDJtools was used for post-analysis of the clonotype tables, with diversity normalized by down-sampling every dataset to the smallest sample size. To correct batch-related cross-sample contamination, repertoire overlap clustering matched CDR3 amino acid sequences but not nucleotide sequences. In TCRdb, the public reads were trimmed at Q25 with fastp and aligned with MiXCR, with productive beta chains retained. Entries are consolidated by CDR3 protein sequence, retaining the most common genes and DNA. The V and J calls come from TCRdb's annotation, not from the publication. This sample gives some 240,000 distinct CDR3 sequences in total; around 34% of them show up just once. The leading ten clones occupy 4% to 6% of the sample.

The rearrangement joined TRBV5-1 to TRBJ2-1; D gene: possibly TRBD1, on 5 matching bases. Sequenced material: blood. The sequence was collected from a girl aged 10 to 17 with multiple sclerosis. Read as DNA, the sequence is TGCGCCAGCAGCATGGACAACTACAATGAGCAGTTCTTC. This gives the protein CASSMDNYNEQFF. When the CDR3 is completed using the reference TRBV5-1 and TRBJ2-1 genes on either side, the full variable domain is KAGVTQTPRYLIKTRGQQVTLSCSPISGHRSVSWYQQTPGQGLQFLFEYFSETQRNKGNFPGRFSGRQFSNSRSEMNVSTLELGDSALYLCASSMDNYNEQFFGPGTRLTVL.